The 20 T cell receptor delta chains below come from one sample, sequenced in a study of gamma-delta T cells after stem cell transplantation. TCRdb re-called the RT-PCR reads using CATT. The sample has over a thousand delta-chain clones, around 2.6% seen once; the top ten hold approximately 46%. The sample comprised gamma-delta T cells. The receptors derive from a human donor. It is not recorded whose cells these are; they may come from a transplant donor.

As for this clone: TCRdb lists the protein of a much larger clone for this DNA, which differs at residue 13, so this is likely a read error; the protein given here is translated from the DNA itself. The CDR3 spells CALAPNLRDWGICYTDKLIF. The CDR3 bases are TGTGCTCTTGCCCCAAACCTACGGGACTGGGGGATATGCTACACCGATAAACTCATCTTT. The chain combines TRDV1 with TRDJ1, with 11 nucleotides matching TRDD3. CDR1 is TSWWSYY, CDR2 QGS, per germline. Germline trimming cut 7 bases from V and 0 bases from J; bases unmatched to any gene: 19. The CDR3 totals 20 residues.

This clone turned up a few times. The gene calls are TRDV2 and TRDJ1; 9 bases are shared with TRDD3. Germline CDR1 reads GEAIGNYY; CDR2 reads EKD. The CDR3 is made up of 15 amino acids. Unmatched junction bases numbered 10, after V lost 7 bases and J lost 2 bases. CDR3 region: CACTLGERGTDKLIF. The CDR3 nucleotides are TGTGCCTGCACACTGGGGGAACGGGGAACCGATAAACTCATCTTT.

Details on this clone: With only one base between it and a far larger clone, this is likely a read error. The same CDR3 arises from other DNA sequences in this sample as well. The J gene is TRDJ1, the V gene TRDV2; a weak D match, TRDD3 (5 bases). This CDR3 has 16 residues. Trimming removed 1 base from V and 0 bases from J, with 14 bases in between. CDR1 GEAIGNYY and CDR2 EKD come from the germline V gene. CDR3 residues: CACDTWGLTYTDKLIF. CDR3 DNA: TGTGCCTGTGACACATGGGGACTTACCTACACCGATAAACTCATCTTT.

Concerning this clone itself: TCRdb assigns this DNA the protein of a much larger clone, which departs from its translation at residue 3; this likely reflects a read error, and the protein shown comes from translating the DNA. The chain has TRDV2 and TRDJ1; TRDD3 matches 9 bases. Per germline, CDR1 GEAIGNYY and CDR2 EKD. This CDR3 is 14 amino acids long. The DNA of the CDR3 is TGTGCCCGTGACCCCGTACTGGGGGACTCGAAACTCATCTTT. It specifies CARDPVLGDSKLIF.

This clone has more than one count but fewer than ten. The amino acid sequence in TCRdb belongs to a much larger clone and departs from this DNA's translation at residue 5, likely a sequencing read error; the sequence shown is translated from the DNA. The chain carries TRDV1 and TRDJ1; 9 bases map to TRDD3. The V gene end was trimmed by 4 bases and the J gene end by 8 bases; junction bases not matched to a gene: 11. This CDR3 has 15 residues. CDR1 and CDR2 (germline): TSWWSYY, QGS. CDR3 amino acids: CALGGPPGDTKKLIF. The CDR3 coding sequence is TGTGCTCTTGGGGGACCACCGGGGGATACCAAGAAACTCATCTTT.

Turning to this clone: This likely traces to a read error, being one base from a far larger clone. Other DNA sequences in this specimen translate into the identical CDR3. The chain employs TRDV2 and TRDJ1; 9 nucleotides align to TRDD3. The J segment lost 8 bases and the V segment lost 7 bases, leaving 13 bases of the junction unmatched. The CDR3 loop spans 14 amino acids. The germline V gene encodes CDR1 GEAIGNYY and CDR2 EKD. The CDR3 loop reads CACDPVLGDSKLIF. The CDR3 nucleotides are TGTGCCTGCGACCCCGTACTGGGGGACTCGAAACTCATCTTT.

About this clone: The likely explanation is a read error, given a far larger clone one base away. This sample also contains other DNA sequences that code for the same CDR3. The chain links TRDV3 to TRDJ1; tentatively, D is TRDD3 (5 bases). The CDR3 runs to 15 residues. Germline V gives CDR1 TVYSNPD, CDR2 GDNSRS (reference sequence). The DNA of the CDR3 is TGTGCCTTTCTGTGGTGGGGCCTATACACCGATAAGCTCATCTTT. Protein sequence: CAFLWWGLYTDKLIF.

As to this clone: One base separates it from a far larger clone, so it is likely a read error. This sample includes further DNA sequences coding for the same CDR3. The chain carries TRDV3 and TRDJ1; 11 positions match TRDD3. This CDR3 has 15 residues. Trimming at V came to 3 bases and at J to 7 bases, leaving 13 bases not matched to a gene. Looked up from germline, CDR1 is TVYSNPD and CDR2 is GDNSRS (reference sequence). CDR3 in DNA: TGTGCCTTCGCGTACTGGGGGATAGCTCACGCTAAACTCATCTTT. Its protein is CAFAYWGIAHAKLIF.

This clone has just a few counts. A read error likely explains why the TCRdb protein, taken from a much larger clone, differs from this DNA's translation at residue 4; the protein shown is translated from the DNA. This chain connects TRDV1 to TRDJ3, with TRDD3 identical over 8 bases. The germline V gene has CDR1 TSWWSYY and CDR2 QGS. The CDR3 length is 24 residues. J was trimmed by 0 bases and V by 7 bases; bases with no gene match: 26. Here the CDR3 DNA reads TGTGCTCTTGAGGCCCTAGTATCTACACTTACTGGGGGTCTTAGCTCCTGGGACACCCGACAGATGTTTTTC. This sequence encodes CALEALVSTLTGGLSSWDTRQMFF.

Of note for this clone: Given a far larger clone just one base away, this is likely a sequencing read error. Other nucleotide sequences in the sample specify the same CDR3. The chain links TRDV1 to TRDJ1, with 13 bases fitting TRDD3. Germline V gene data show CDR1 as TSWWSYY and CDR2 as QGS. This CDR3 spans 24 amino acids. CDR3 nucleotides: TGTGCTCTTGGCCGGACTTCCTTTTCCCCTTTACTGGGGGATACGGATATCTACACCGATAAACTCATCTTC. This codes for CALGRTSFSPLLGDTDIYTDKLIF.

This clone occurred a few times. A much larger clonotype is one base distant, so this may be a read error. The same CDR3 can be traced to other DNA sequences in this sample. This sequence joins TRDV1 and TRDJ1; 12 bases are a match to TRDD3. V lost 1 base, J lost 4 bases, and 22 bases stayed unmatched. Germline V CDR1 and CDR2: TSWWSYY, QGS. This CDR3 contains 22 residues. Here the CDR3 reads CALGERTYLHWGIHELSDKLIF. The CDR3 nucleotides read TGTGCTCTTGGGGAACGAACCTACCTTCACTGGGGGATACACGAATTAAGCGATAAACTCATCTTT.

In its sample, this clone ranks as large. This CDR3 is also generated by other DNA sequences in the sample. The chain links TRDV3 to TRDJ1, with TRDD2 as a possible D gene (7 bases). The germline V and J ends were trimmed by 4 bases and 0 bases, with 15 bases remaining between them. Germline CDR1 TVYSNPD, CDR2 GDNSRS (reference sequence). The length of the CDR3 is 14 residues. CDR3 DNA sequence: TGTGCCTGTTCCTACTGGGATCACACCGATAAACTCATCTTT. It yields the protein CACSYWDHTDKLIF.

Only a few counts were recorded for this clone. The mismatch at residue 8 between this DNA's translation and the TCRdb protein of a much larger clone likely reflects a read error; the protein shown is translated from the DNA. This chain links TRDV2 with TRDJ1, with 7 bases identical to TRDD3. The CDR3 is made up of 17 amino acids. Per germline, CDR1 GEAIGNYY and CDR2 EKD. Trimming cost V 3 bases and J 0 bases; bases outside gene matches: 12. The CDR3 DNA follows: TGTGCCTGTGACCTACTGGGGAAGAGGGGGAACACCGATAAACTCATCTTT. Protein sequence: CACDLLGKRGNTDKLIF.

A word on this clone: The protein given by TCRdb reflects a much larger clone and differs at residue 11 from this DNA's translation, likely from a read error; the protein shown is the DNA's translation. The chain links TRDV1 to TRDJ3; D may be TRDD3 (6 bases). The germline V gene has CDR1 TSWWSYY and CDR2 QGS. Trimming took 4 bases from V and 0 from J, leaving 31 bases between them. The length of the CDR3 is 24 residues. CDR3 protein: CALGALVSTLIGGLSSWDTRQMFF. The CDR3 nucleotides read TGTGCTCTTGGGGCCCTAGTATCTACACTTATTGGGGGTCTTAGCTCCTGGGACACCCGACAGATGTTTTTC.

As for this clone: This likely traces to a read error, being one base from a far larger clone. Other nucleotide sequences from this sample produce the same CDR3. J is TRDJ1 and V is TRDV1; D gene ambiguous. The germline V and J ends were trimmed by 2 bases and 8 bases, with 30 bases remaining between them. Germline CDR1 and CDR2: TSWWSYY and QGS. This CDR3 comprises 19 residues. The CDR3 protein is CALGEGVALPGGLGPKLIF. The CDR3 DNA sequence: TGTGCTCTTGGGGAAGGGGTCGCCCTCCCCGGAGGATTGGGCCCCAAACTCATCTTT.

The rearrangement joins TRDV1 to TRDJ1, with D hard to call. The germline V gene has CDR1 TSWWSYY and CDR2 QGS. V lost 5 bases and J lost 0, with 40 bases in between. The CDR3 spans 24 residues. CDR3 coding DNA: TGTGCTCTTGGGCCGTACCTCCTCCCGAACAAGAGGCTGACGCTCTCTTCGTACACCGATAAACTCATCTTT. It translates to CALGPYLLPNKRLTLSSYTDKLIF.

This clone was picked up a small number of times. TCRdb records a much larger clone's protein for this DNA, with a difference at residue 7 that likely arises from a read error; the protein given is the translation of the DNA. The CDR3 here is CACDLIIGGDNTDKLIF. CDR3 nucleotide sequence: TGTGCCTGTGACCTTATCATTGGGGGAGACAACACCGATAAACTCATCTTT. V and J are TRDV2 and TRDJ1; 7 bases are a match to TRDD3. V gave up 3 bases and J gave up 0 bases; unmatched junction bases: 12. The CDR3 extends over 17 amino acids. Germline V gene data show CDR1 as GEAIGNYY and CDR2 as EKD.

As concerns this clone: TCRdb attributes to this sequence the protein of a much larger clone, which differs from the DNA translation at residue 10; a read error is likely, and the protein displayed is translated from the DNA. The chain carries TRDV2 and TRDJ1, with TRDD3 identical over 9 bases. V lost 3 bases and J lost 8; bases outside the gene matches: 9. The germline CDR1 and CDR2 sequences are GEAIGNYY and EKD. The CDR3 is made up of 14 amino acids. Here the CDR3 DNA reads TGTGCCTGTGACCCCGTACTGGGGGACGCGAAACTCATCTTT. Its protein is CACDPVLGDAKLIF.

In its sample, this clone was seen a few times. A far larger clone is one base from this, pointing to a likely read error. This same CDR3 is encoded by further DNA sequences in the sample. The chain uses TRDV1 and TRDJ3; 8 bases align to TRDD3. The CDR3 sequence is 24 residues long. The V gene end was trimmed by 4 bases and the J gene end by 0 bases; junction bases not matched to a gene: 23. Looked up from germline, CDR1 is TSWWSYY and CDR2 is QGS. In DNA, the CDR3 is TGTGCTCTTGGGGCCCTAGTATCTACACTTACTGGGGGCCTTAGCTCCTGGGACACCCGACAGATGTTTTTC. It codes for CALGALVSTLTGGLSSWDTRQMFF.

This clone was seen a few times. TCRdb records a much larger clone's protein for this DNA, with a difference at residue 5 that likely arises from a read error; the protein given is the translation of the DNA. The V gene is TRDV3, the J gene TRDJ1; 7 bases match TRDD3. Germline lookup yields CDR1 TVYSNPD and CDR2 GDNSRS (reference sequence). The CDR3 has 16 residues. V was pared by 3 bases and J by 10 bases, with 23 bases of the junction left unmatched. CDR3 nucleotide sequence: TGTGCCTTAGCAGTGGCCCTTATGACGGGGGATCGGGGACTCATCTTT. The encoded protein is CALAVALMTGDRGLIF.